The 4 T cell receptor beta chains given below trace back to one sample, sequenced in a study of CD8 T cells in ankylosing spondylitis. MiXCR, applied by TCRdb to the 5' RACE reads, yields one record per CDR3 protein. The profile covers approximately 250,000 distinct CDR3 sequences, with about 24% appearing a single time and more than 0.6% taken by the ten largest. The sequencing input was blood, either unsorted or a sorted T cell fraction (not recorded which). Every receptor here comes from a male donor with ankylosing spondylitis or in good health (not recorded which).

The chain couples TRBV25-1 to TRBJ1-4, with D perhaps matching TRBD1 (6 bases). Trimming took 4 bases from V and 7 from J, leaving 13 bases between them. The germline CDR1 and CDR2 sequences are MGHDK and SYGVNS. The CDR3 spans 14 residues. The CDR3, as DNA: TGTGCCAGCAGTGCCACAGGGTTTGGTGAAAAACTGTTTTTT. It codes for CASSATGFGEKLFF.

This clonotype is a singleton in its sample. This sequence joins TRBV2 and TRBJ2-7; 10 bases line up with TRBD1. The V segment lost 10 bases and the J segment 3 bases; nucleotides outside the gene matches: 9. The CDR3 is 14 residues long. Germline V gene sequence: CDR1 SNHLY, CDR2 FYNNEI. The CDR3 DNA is TGTGCCACCAACCGGGACAGGGGTCGCTACGAGCAGTACTTC. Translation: CATNRDRGRYEQYF.

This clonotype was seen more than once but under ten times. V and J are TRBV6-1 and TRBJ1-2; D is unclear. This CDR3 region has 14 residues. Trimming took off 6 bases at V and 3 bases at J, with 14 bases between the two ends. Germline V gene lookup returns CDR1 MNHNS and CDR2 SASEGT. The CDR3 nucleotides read TGTGCCAGCAGAGAGAGGCAAGACCACTATGGCTACACCTTC. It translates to CASRERQDHYGYTF.

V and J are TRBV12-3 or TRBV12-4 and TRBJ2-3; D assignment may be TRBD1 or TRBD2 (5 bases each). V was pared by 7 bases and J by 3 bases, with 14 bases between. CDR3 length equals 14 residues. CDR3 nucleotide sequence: TGTGCCAGCACCGGGACGATCTCGACAGATACGCAGTATTTT. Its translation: CASTGTISTDTQYF.